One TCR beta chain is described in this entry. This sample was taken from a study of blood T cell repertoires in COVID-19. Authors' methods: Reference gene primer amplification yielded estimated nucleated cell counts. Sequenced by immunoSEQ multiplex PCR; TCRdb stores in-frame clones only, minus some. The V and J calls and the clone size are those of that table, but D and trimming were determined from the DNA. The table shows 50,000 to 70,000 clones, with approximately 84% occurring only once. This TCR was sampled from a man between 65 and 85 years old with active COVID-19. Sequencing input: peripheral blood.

CDR3 DNA: TGCAGCGTTGGGGGGGTTGGTGGCTACACCTTC. This codes for CSVGGVGGYTF. V gene TRBV29-1 combines with J gene TRBJ1-2, with D possibly matching TRBD1 (5 bases). CDR1 SQVTM and CDR2 ANQGSEA come from the germline V gene. V shed 4 bases and J shed 7 bases, with 10 bases lying between them. The CDR3 has 11 amino acids. The full variable domain, with the rest looked up from reference TRBV29-1 and TRBJ1-2, is SAVISQKPSRDICQRGTSLTIQCQVDSQVTMMFWYRQQPGQSLTLIATANQGSEATYESGFVIDKFPISRPNLTFSTLTVSNMSPEDSSIYLCSVGGVGGYTFGSGTRLTVV.